The rows below give T cell receptor beta chains drawn from one sample of a study of Graves' ophthalmopathy and Graves' hyperthyroidism. TCRdb used MiXCR to reprocess the multiplex PCR reads, holding one entry per CDR3 protein. The table shows about 420,000 distinct CDR3 sequences, with around 21% occurring only once. The sample consisted of peripheral blood. These receptors were taken from a woman younger than 30 with stable Graves' hyperthyroidism. Both conserved end residues are part of each CDR3. The D gene is left open where the match is weak. A row's size may be missing; if present it is once, few, many or a size class.

.,13,TRBV2,many,TRBJ1-5,TGTGCCAGCAACCGACAGACCAATCAGCCCCAGCATTTT,CASNRQTNQPQHF
TRBD1,16,TRBV6-2/TRBV6-3,.,TRBJ1-5,TGTGCCAGCAGAGACCCGGGACAGGGGACGAATCAGCCCCAGCATTTT,CASRDPGQGTNQPQHF
.,12,TRBV20-1,many,TRBJ2-5,TGCAGTGCTAGCGGGGACGCAGAGACCCAGTACTTC,CSASGDAETQYF
.,14,TRBV20-1,many,TRBJ2-5,TGCAGTGCTAGATTTGGACTGACGCAAGAGACCCAGTACTTC,CSARFGLTQETQYF
.,14,TRBV19,many,TRBJ1-2,TGTGCCAGTAGTATTCGGCAGGAGCTAGGAGGCTACACCTTC,CASSIRQELGGYTF
.,13,TRBV6-2/TRBV6-3,once,TRBJ1-2,TGTGCCAGCAGTACCGGACGGGTCCGAGGCTACACCTTC,CASSTGRVRGYTF
.,10,TRBV6-5,.,TRBJ1-5,TGTGCCAGCAGCCACTTGTACCAGCATTTT,CASSHLYQHF
.,16,TRBV9,few,TRBJ2-7,TGTGCCAGCAGCGGAGGGAGTATTTGGGGTAGTAACGAGCAGTACTTC,CASSGGSIWGSNEQYF
.,11,TRBV2,.,TRBJ2-5,TGTGCCGGAGGAAAAGGGGAGACCCAGTACTTC,CAGGKGETQYF
.,14,TRBV5-4,few,TRBJ1-1,TGTGCCAGCAGCTTGGGGGGCTTTGACACTGAAGCTTTCTTT,CASSLGGFDTEAFF
TRBD2,19,TRBV20-1,many,TRBJ2-2,TGCAGTGCTAGAGATCGGAGGGGACTAGCGGGGACTGGAACCGGGGAGCTGTTTTTT,CSARDRRGLAGTGTGELFF
.,13,TRBV7-9,many,TRBJ1-2,TGTGCCAGCAGCCCCCGACAGAACTATGGCTACACCTTC,CASSPRQNYGYTF
.,16,TRBV18,.,TRBJ2-7,TGTGCCAGCTCACCAGGAGTGGAGACTTCGCGGTACGAGCAGTACTTC,CASSPGVETSRYEQYF
.,15,TRBV7-2,.,TRBJ2-5,TGTGTCAGCAGCTTAATGGGGCCCGTTCAAGAGACCCAGTACTTC,CVSSLMGPVQETQYF
.,15,TRBV9,many,TRBJ1-5,TGTGCCAGCAGCGTAGATGGGAGGACTAATCAGCCCCAGCATTTT,CASSVDGRTNQPQHF
TRBD2,17,TRBV5-4,many,TRBJ2-5,TGTGCCAGCAGCTTGGCGGGACTAGCGGGAGGGGAGGAGACCCAGTACTTC,CASSLAGLAGGEETQYF
TRBD2,17,TRBV29-1,many,TRBJ2-6,TGCAGCGTTGCCAGGGCAGCGGGGGATCCTGGGGCCAACGTCCTGACTTTC,CSVARAAGDPGANVLTF
.,14,TRBV12-3/TRBV12-4,many,TRBJ1-1,TGTGCCAGCAGTTTCAGGGTAGAGAACACTGAAGCTTTCTTT,CASSFRVENTEAFF
TRBD1,13,TRBV25-1,many,TRBJ1-2,TGTGCCAGCAGTGGGGGGACAGCCCTTGGCTACACCTTC,CASSGGTALGYTF
.,16,TRBV5-1,many,TRBJ2-2,TGCGCCAGCACCGACCTACGGTCCCAGAACACCGGGGAGCTGTTTTTT,CASTDLRSQNTGELFF
TRBD1,13,TRBV12-3/TRBV12-4,many,TRBJ2-7,TGTGCCAGCAGTTTCTTCAGGGGGCAAGGGCAGTACTTC,CASSFFRGQGQYF
.,13,TRBV15,many,TRBJ2-5,TGTGCCACCAGCAACGGGGGGCGAGAGACCCAGTACTTC,CATSNGGRETQYF
TRBD1,15,TRBV11-1,many,TRBJ2-7,TGTGCCAGCAGCTTCGCCCCGGGACAGAGCTACGAGCAGTACTTC,CASSFAPGQSYEQYF
.,13,TRBV6-1,many,TRBJ2-4,TGTGCCAGCAGCGCGCCCGGACAAAACATTAAGTACTTC,CASSAPGQNIKYF